The clone carrying this T cell receptor beta chain was seen a few times. What it binds is unknown. Trimming removed 1 base from V and 0 bases from J, with 16 bases in between. Per germline, CDR1 SGHAT and CDR2 FQNNGV. This CDR3 region has 18 residues. These data come from a study of CD8 T cells in ankylosing spondylitis. Study-wide findings and caveats: Enrichment of disease-linked clones was reportedly significant in matched ankylosing spondylitis synovial fluid.

Generation of TCR beta libraries employed quantitative 5'-RACE incorporating molecular barcodes. MiXCR, applied by TCRdb to the 5' RACE reads, yields one record per CDR3 protein. The sample lists 350,000 or so distinct CDR3 sequences, roughly 12% occurring once. The receptor was isolated from a female donor with ankylosing spondylitis or in good health (not recorded which). Sequenced material: blood, either unsorted or a sorted T cell fraction (not recorded which). This sequence joins TRBV11-2 and TRBJ2-1, with D maybe TRBD2 (5 bases). The CDR3 bases are TGTGCCAGCAGCTTAGTTGTATTGGTACGGGGCTCCTACAATGAGCAGTTCTTC. Amino acids: CASSLVVLVRGSYNEQFF.